The 9 T cell receptor beta chains reported below all come from one sample, sequenced in a study of T cell changes during pregnancy in multiple sclerosis (dated by TCRdb to about 2019). The library was made by the immunoSEQ multiplex PCR assay. Entries here come from immuneACCESS through TCRdb and include only in-frame sequences with V and J called. Some clones fail to appear in such tables; in the studies checked, an unresolved V gene covers under half of the shortfall, and the cause of the remainder is unknown. The sample table records 60,000 to 70,000 clones; roughly 91% of these occur just once. Together, the top ten hold 1% to 1.5% of the sample. The material sequenced was peripheral blood, taken after pregnancy. Receptor source: a female donor in good health, enrolled as a control in a pregnancy study.

The rearrangement links TRBV14 to TRBJ2-5; 12 bases match TRBD2. Germline V lookup: CDR1 SGHDN, CDR2 FVKESK. The CDR3 loop spans 15 amino acids. Losses at the gene ends were 1 base for V and 5 bases for J; bases not matched to a gene: 2. The DNA of the CDR3 is TGTGCCAGCAGCCAAGGGACTAGCGGGGCTGAGACCCAGTACTTC. Translated, it gives CASSQGTSGAETQYF.

This chain joins TRBV5-8 and TRBJ1-4; D unclear. Germline CDR1 SGHTS, CDR2 YDEGEE. The CDR3 is made up of 17 amino acids. Trimming left V 0 bases short and J 0 bases short, with 12 bases between. CDR3 protein: CASSLVARLTTNEKLFF. In nucleotides, the CDR3 is TGTGCCAGCAGCTTGGTTGCGAGACTTACAACTAATGAAAAACTGTTTTTT.

The V gene is TRBV29-1, the J gene TRBJ1-2, with D possibly being TRBD1 (6 bases). The germline V gene has CDR1 SQVTM and CDR2 ANQGSEA. The V gene lost 6 bases and the J gene lost 5 bases, with 19 bases spanning the gap. The CDR3 runs to 14 residues. This chain's CDR3 is CSVPPGGAMYGYTF. CDR3 in DNA: TGCAGCGTACCTCCGGGGGGGGCAATGTATGGCTACACCTTC.

The chain is built from TRBV6-1 and TRBJ1-5; possible D gene TRBD1, 6 bases. CDR1 MNHNS and CDR2 SASEGT come from the germline V gene. Trimming stripped 2 bases from V and 4 bases from J, with 9 bases between. This CDR3 is built from 14 residues. The CDR3 is CASSETGLNQPQHF. DNA for the CDR3: TGTGCCAGCAGTGAAACAGGGTTAAATCAGCCCCAGCATTTT.

This clone was found a few times. DNA of the CDR3: TGTGCCAGCAGCTTCACCGTCTCCAGGGGCAACACTGAAGCTTTCTTT. This sequence encodes CASSFTVSRGNTEAFF. The rearrangement joins TRBV7-7 to TRBJ1-1; weak D call: TRBD1 (6 bases). This CDR3 is 16 amino acids long. The V end was cut by 3 bases, the J end by 2 bases, with 16 bases between. CDR1 is SSHAT and CDR2 is FNYEAQ in the germline V gene (reference sequence).

This clone turned up a few times. The rearrangement links TRBV4-2 to TRBJ2-4; 10 positions match TRBD2. The CDR3 runs to 16 residues. Per the germline V gene, CDR1 is LGHNA and CDR2 is YNFKEQ. J was trimmed by 5 bases and V by 1 base; bases with no gene match: 5. Written as DNA, the CDR3 is TGTGCCAGCAGCCAAGTGAGCGGGGGGGCCGAAAACATTCAGTACTTC. Amino acids: CASSQVSGGAENIQYF.

In DNA form, the CDR3 reads TGTGCCAGCAGCCCGGACAGGGGGCTGGAAGAGACCCAGTACTTC. This gives the protein CASSPDRGLEETQYF. The chain carries TRBV14 and TRBJ2-5, with 11 bases matching TRBD1. With V trimmed by 4 bases and J by 3 bases, 4 bases remained unmatched. The CDR3 spans 15 residues. Germline CDR1 SGHDN, CDR2 FVKESK.

V and J are TRBV25-1 and TRBJ2-4; 8 nucleotides line up with TRBD1. The V gene end was trimmed by 3 bases and the J gene end by 1 base; junction bases not matched to a gene: 5. This CDR3 has 16 amino acids. CDR1 MGHDK and CDR2 SYGVNS come from the germline V gene. CDR3 loop: CASSDGQGEAKNIQYF. The CDR3 DNA is TGTGCCAGCAGTGACGGACAGGGCGAGGCCAAAAACATTCAGTACTTC.

This clone has just a few counts. The chain carries TRBV2 and TRBJ1-5; D remains ambiguous. The CDR3 is 11 residues long. Germline-derived CDR1 and CDR2 are SNHLY and FYNNEI. Trimming took off 6 bases at V and 6 bases at J, with 6 bases between the two ends. CDR3 in DNA: TGTGCCAGCAGGATCGGTCAGCCCCAGCATTTT. Its protein product is CASRIGQPQHF.